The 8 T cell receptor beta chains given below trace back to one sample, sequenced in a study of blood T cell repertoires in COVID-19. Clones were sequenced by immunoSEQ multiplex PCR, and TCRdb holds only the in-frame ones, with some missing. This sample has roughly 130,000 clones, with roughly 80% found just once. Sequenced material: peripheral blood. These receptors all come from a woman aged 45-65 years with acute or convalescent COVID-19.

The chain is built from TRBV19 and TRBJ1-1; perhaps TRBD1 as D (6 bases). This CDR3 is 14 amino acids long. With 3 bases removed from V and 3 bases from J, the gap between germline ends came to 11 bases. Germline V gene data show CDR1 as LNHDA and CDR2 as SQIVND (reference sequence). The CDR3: CASSMGGADTEAFF. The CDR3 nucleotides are TGTGCCAGTAGTATGGGGGGGGCTGACACTGAAGCTTTCTTT.

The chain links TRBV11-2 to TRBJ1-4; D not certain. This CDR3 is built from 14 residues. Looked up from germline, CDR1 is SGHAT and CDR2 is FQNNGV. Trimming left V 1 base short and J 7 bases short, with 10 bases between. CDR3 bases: TGTGCCAGCAGCTTAGTTGCGTCCGGTGAAAAACTGTTTTTT. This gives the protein CASSLVASGEKLFF.

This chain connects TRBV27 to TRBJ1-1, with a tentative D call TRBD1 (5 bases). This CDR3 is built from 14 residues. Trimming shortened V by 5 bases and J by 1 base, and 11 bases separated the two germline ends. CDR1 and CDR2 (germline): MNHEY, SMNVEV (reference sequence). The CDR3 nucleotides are TGTGCCAGCAGTACCAACACAGGGAACACTGAAGCTTTCTTT. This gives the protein CASSTNTGNTEAFF.

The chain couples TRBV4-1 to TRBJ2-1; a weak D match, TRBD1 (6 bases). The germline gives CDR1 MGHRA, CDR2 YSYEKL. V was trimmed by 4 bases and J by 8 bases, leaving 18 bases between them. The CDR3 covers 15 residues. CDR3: CASSLGPTRGYEQFF. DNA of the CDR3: TGCGCCAGCAGCCTTGGACCGACCAGGGGTTATGAGCAGTTCTTC.

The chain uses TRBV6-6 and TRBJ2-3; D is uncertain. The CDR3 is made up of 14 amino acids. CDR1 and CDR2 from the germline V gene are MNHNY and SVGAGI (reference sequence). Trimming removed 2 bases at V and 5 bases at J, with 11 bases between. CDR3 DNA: TGTGCCAGCAGTTACCCGTCGAGGTTAGATACGCAGTATTTT. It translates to CASSYPSRLDTQYF.

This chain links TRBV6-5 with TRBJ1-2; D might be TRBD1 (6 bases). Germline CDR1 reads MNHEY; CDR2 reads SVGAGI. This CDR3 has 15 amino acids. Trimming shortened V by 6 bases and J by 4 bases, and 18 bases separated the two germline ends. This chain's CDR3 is CASSRQQGSFYGYTF. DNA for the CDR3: TGTGCCAGCAGCCGCCAACAGGGAAGTTTCTATGGCTACACCTTC.

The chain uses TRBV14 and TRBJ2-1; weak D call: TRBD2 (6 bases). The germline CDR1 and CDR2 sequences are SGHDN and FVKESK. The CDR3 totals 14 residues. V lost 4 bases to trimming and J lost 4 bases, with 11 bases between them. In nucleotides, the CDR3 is TGTGCCAGCAGCCGCGGGACTCGTTACAATGAGCAGTTCTTC. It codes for CASSRGTRYNEQFF. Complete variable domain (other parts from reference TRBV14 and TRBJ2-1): EAGVTQFPSHSVIEKGQTVTLRCDPISGHDNLYWYRRVMGKEIKFLLHFVKESKQDESGMPNNRFLAERTGGTYSTLKVQPAELEDSGVYFCASSRGTRYNEQFFGPGTRLTVL.

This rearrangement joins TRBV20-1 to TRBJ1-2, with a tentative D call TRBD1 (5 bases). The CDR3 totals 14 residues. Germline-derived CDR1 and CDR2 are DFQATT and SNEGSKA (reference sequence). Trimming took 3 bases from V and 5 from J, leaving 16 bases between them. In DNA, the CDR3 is TGCAGTGCTAGTGAGGAGGGGAGCGCATATGGCTACACCTTC. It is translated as CSASEEGSAYGYTF.